Reported below is one TCR beta chain. Antigen unknown. Beta-chain TCR cDNA was generated via 5'RACE template switching with UMIs. TCRdb reprocessed the 5' RACE reads and keeps a single row for each CDR3 protein, giving no DNA. This repertoire includes some 450,000 distinct CDR3 sequences. This CDR3 contains 13 residues. Germline values: CDR1 SGHTS, CDR2 YDEGEE. This specimen belongs to a study of T cells expressing NK-cell markers. Whole-study context: Seven donors tested HCMV-seropositive and one tested seronegative among the eight sequenced.

Findings and caveats of the study: The study found dominant NKG2C+ clonotypes at about 1.0-8% of CD8+ T cells in about six donors.

The J gene is TRBJ2-1, the V gene TRBV5-8. This TCR was recovered from a woman aged 18-70 years in good health. Sequencing was done on a sample of blood T cells: a sorted CD56 or NKG2C T cell subset, CD4+ or CD8+ T cells, or bulk PBMC T cells (not recorded which). The CDR3 sequence: CASRLRDYNEQFF.